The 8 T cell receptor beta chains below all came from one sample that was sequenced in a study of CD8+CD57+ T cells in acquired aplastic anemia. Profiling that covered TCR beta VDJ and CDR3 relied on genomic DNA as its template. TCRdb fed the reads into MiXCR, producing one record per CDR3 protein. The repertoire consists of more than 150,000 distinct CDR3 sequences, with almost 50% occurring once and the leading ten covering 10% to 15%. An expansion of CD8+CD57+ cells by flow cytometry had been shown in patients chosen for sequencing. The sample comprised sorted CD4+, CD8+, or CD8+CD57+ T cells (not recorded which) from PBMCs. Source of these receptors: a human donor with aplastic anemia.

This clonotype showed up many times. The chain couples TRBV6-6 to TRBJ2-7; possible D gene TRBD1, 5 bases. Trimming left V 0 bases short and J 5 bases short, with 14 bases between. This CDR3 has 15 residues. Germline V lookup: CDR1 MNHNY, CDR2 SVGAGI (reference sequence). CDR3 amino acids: CASSYSIDTGHEQYF. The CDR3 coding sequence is TGTGCCAGCAGTTACTCGATAGATACAGGCCACGAGCAGTACTTC.

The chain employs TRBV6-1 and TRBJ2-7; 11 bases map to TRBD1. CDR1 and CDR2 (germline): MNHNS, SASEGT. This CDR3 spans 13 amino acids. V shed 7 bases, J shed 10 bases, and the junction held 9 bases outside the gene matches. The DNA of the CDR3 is TGTGCCAGCACTCAACCGGGACAGGGGGTTCAGTACTTC. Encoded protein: CASTQPGQGVQYF.

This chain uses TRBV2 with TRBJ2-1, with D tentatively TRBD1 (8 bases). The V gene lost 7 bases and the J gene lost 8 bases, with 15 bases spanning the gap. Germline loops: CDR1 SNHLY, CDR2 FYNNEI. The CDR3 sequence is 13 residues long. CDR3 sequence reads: CASKQGGSDEQFF. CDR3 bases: TGTGCCAGCAAACAGGGGGGGAGCGATGAGCAGTTCTTC.

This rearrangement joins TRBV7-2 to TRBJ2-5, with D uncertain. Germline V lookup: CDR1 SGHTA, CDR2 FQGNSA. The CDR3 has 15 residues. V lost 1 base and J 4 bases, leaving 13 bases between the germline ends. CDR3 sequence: CASSLVPESLETQYF. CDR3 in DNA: TGTGCCAGCAGCTTAGTCCCCGAGAGCCTAGAGACCCAGTACTTC.

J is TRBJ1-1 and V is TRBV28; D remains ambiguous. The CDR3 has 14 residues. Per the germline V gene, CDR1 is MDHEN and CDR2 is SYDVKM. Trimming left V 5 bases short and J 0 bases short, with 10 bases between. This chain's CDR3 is CASSLLVMNTEAFF. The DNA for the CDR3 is TGTGCCAGCAGTCTACTAGTCATGAACACTGAAGCTTTCTTT.

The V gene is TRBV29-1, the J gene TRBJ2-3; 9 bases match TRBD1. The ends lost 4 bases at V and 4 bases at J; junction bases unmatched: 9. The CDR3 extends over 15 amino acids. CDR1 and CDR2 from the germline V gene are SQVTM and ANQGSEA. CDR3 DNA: TGCAGCGTTGCCCTCCTCACAGGGGGCTCAGATACGCAGTATTTT. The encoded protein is CSVALLTGGSDTQYF.

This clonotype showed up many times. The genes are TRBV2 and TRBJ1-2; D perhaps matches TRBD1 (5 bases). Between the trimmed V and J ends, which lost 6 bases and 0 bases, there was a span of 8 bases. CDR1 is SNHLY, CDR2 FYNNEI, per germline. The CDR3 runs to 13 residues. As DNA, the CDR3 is TGTGCCAGCAGGGTGGGGGCTAACTATGGCTACACCTTC. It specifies CASRVGANYGYTF.

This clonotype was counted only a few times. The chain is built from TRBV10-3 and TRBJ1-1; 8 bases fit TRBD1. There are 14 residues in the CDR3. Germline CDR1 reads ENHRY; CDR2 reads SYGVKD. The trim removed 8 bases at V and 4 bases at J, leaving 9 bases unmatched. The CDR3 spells CAIRADRESTEAFF. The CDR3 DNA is TGTGCCATCCGAGCGGACAGGGAGAGCACTGAAGCTTTCTTT.